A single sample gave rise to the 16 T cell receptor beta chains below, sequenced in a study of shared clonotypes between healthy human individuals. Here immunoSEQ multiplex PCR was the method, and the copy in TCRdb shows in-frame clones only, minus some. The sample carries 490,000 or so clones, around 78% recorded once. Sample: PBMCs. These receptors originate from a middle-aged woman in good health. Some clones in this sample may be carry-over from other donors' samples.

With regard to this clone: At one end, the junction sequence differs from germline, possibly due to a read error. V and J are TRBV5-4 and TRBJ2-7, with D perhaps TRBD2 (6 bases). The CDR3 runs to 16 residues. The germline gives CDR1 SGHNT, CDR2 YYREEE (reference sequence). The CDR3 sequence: CASSQHGGMGSYEQYF. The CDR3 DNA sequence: TGCGCCAGCAGCCAACATGGGGGGATGGGCTCCTACGAGCAGTACTTC.

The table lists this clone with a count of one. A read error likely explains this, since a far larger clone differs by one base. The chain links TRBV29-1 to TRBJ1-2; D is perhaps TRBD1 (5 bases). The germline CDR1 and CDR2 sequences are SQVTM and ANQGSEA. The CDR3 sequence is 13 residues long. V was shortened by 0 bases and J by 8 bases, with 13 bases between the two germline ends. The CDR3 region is CSVEDVGPGGYTF. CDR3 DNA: TGCAGCGTTGAAGATGTGGGACCGGGGGGCTACACCTTC.

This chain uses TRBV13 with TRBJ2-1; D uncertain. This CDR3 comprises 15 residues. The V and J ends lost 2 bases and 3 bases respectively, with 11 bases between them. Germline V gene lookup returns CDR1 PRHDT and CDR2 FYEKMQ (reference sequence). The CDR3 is CASSLSPRHYNEQFF. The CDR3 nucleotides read TGTGCCAGCAGCTTAAGCCCTAGGCACTACAATGAGCAGTTCTTC.

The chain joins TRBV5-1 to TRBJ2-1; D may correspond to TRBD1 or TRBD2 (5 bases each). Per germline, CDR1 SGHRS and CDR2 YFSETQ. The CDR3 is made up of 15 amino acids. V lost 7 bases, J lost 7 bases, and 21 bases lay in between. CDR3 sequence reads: CASHPQGASRNEQFF. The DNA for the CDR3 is TGCGCCAGCCACCCGCAGGGAGCTTCGAGGAATGAGCAGTTCTTC.

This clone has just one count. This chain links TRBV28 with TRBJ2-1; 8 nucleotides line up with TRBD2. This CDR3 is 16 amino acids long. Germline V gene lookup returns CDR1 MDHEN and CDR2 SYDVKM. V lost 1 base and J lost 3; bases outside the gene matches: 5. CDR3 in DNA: TGTGCCAGCAGTTTATCTGTTAGCGGGAACTACAATGAGCAGTTCTTC. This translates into CASSLSVSGNYNEQFF.

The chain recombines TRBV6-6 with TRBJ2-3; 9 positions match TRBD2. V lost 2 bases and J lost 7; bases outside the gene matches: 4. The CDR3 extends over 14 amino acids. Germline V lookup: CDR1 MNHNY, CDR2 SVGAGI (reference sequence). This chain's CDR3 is CASSYASGVNTQYF. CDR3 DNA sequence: TGTGCCAGCAGTTACGCTAGCGGGGTTAATACGCAGTATTTT.

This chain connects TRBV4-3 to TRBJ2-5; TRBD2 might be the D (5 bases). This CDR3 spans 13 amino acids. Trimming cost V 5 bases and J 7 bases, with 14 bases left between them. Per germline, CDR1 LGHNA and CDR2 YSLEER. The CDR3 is CASSFAAAGTQYF. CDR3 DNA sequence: TGCGCCAGCAGCTTCGCGGCCGCGGGGACCCAGTACTTC.

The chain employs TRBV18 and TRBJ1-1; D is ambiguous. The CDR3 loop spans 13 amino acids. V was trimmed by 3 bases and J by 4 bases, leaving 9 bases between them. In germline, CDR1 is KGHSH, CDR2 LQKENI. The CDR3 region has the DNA TGTGCCAGCTCACCTCCGTGGGGCACTGAAGCTTTCTTT. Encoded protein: CASSPPWGTEAFF.

The CDR3 region is CASSQDLTGVEKLFF. CDR3 sequence (DNA): TGTGCCAGCAGCCAAGATTTGACGGGAGTTGAAAAACTGTTTTTT. This chain links TRBV14 with TRBJ1-4; D gene uncertain. V was pared by 0 bases and J by 7 bases, with 12 bases between. Per the germline V gene, CDR1 is SGHDN and CDR2 is FVKESK. The CDR3 is made up of 15 amino acids. The complete variable domain, with remaining parts taken from reference TRBV14 and TRBJ1-4, reads EAGVTQFPSHSVIEKGQTVTLRCDPISGHDNLYWYRRVMGKEIKFLLHFVKESKQDESGMPNNRFLAERTGGTYSTLKVQPAELEDSGVYFCASSQDLTGVEKLFFGSGTQLSVL.

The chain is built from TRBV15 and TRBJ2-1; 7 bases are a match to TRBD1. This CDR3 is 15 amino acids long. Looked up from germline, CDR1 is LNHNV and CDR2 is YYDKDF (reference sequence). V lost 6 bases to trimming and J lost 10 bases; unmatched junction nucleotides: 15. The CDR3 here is CATSSTRGKVGEQFF. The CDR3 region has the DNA TGTGCCACCAGTTCCACCAGGGGGAAGGTAGGAGAGCAGTTCTTC.

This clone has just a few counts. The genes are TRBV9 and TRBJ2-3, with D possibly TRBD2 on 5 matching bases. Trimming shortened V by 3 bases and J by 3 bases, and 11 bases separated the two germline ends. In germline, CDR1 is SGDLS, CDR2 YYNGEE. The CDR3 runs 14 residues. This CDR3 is CASSDTTITDTQYF. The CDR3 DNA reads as TGTGCCAGCAGCGATACGACTATTACAGATACGCAGTATTTT. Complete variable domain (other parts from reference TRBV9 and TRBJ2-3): DSGVTQTPKHLITATGQRVTLRCSPRSGDLSVYWYQQSLDQGLQFLIQYYNGEERAKGNILERFSAQQFPDLHSELNLSSLELGDSALYFCASSDTTITDTQYFGPGTRLTVL.

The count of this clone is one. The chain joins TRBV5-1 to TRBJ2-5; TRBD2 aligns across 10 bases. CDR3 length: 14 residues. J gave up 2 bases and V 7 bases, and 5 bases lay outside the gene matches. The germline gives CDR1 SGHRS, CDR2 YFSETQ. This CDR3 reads CASGPLAGQETQYF. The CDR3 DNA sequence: TGCGCCAGCGGCCCACTAGCGGGACAAGAGACCCAGTACTTC. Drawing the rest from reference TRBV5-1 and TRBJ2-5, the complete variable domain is KAGVTQTPRYLIKTRGQQVTLSCSPISGHRSVSWYQQTPGQGLQFLFEYFSETQRNKGNFPGRFSGRQFSNSRSEMNVSTLELGDSALYLCASGPLAGQETQYFGPGTRLLVL.

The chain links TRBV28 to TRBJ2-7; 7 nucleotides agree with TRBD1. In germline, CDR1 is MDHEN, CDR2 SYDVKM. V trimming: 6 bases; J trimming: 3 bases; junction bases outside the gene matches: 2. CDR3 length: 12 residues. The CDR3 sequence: CASRGTVYEQYF. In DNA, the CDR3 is TGTGCCAGCAGGGGGACAGTCTACGAGCAGTACTTC.

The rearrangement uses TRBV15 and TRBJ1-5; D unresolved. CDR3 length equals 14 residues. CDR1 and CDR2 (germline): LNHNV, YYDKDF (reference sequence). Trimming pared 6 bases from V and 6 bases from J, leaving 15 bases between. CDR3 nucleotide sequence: TGTGCCACCAGGGACTCAGGCCAGAGTCAGCCCCAGCATTTT. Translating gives CATRDSGQSQPQHF.

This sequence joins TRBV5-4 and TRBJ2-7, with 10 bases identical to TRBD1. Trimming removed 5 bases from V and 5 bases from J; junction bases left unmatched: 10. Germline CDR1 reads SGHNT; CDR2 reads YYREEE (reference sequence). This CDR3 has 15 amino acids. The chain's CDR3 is CASSRRGQGFHEQYF. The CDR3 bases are TGTGCCAGCAGTCGCAGGGGACAGGGGTTCCACGAGCAGTACTTC. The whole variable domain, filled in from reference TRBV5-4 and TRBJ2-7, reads ETGVTQSPTHLIKTRGQQVTLRCSSQSGHNTVSWYQQALGQGPQFIFQYYREEENGRGNFPPRFSGLQFPNYSSELNVNALELDDSALYLCASSRRGQGFHEQYFGPGTRLTVT.

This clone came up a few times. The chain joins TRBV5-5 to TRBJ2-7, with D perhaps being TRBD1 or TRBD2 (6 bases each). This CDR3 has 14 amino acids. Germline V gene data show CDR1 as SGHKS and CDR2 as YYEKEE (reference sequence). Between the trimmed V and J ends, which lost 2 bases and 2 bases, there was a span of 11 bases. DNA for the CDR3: TGTGCCAGCAGCTTTCAAGGGGGGCCCTACGAGCAGTACTTC. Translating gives CASSFQGGPYEQYF.